This entry concerns a single TCR beta chain. No antigen is known for it. A read error is possible here, since a much larger clone lies one base away. The length of the CDR3 is 15 residues. The data belong to a study of T cells in Graves' hyperthyroidism and ophthalmopathy. Overall study: The blood sample was taken at first diagnosis, before treatment began.

Thyroid ultrasound, orbital computed tomography, clinical symptoms, and serum thyroxine and TRAb underpinned diagnoses. Source material for PBMCs was over 8 ml fresh peripheral blood. TCR beta CDR3 regions were amplified from RNA. Initially, a first-round RT-PCR of the TCR CDR3 employed the HTBI primer set. TCRdb passed the multiplex PCR reads through MiXCR, listing each CDR3 protein once. The sample comprises under 300,000 distinct CDR3 sequences, approximately 14% of which are singletons, and more than 10% rests with the top ten. Study results and caveats: Most thyroid clonotypes that were expanded above 0.001 also turned up in blood.

This chain joins TRBV12-3 or TRBV12-4 and TRBJ2-5; 8 bases map to TRBD2. The DNA end lines up better with TRBJ2-1; the J call may be wrong. The sample was blood. This sequence originates from a woman between 35 and 50 years old with Graves' hyperthyroidism that later progressed to Graves' ophthalmopathy. The CDR3 nucleotides are TGTGCCAGCAGTTTTTACGGGAGGGCCGGGGGGACCCAGTTCTTC. It codes for CASSFYGRAGGTQFF.